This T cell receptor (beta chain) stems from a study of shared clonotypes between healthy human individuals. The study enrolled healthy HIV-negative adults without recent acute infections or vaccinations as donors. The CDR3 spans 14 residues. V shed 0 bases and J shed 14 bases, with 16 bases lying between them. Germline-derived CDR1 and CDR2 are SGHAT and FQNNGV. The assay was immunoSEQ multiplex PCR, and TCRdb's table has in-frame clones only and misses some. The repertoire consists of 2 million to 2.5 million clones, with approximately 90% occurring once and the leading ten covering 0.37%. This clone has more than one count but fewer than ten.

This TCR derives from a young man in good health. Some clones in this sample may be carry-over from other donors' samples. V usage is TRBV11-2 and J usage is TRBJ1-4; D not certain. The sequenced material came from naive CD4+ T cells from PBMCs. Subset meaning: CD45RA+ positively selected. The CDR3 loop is CASSLDGAPPLLFF. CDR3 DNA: TGTGCCAGCAGCTTAGATGGAGCCCCCCCTTTGCTGTTTTTT.